These 8 T cell receptor beta chains originate from one sample sequenced in a study of radiotherapy plus CTLA-4 blockade in lung cancer (dated by TCRdb to 2016 to 2019). Library preparation used the immunoSEQ multiplex PCR assay. TCRdb provides this immuneACCESS table in a form limited to in-frame rearrangements. Some clones are lacking; in checked studies, under half of them reflect an unresolved V gene, and why the rest are absent is not known. In all, the sample holds tens of thousands of clones, and 79% of those were seen once. Around 7.9% of the sample rests with the top ten. The sequencing here drew on peripheral blood, taken from a patient treated with radiotherapy plus ipilimumab. The receptor set was obtained from a human donor with non-small cell lung cancer who had a complete response to radiotherapy plus ipilimumab.

This sequence joins TRBV30 and TRBJ2-7; D unclear. V dropped 1 base and J dropped 3 bases, with 13 bases sitting between them. The CDR3 contains 14 residues. In germline, CDR1 is GTSNPN, CDR2 SVGIG (reference sequence). This CDR3 reads CAWSEGGLVYEQYV. The CDR3, as DNA: TGTGCCTGGAGTGAAGGTGGGCTTGTCTACGAGCAGTACGTC.

The CDR3 DNA follows: TGTGCCAGCTCAGCGTCCCGGGCAACTAATGAAAAACTGTTTTTT. This codes for CASSASRATNEKLFF. V gene TRBV18 combines with J gene TRBJ1-4; D is ambiguous. CDR1 and CDR2 from the germline V gene are KGHSH and LQKENI. The ends were cut back, 5 bases at V and 0 bases at J, with 10 bases in the middle. CDR3 length: 15 residues.

V and J are TRBV7-9 and TRBJ1-2, with 7 positions matching TRBD1. Germline CDR1 reads SEHNR; CDR2 reads FQNEAQ (reference sequence). There are 14 residues in the CDR3. Trimming cost V 2 bases and J 7 bases; bases outside gene matches: 7. CDR3 nucleotide sequence: TGTGCCAGCAGCTTACAGGGGGGTCTTACTGGCTACACCTTC. Protein sequence: CASSLQGGLTGYTF.

This clone was seen more than once but under ten times. The chain links TRBV7-2 to TRBJ1-1, with 10 bases that match TRBD1. Germline values: CDR1 SGHTA, CDR2 FQGNSA. This CDR3 has 14 amino acids. V shed 5 bases, J shed 5 bases, and the junction held 5 bases outside the gene matches. CDR3 in amino acids: CASSPTGGRTEAFF. The CDR3 coding sequence is TGTGCCAGCAGCCCGACAGGGGGCAGGACTGAAGCTTTCTTT. Full variable domain (rest looked up from reference TRBV7-2 and TRBJ1-1): GAGVSQSPSNKVTEKGKDVELRCDPISGHTALYWYRQSLGQGLEFLIYFQGNSAPDKSGLPSDRFSAERTGGSVSTLTIQRTQQEDSAVYLCASSPTGGRTEAFFGQGTRLTVV.

The chain is built from TRBV5-1 and TRBJ1-3; the D gene is possibly TRBD1 (5 bases). This CDR3 is 13 amino acids long. Per the germline V gene, CDR1 is SGHRS and CDR2 is YFSETQ. Trimming took 3 bases from V and 2 from J, leaving 6 bases between them. The CDR3 DNA sequence: TGCGCCAGCAGCTCGGGGGCTGGAAACACCATATATTTT. Amino acids: CASSSGAGNTIYF.

The V call is TRBV6-5, the J call TRBJ2-1; D may be TRBD2 (6 bases). CDR1 is MNHEY, CDR2 SVGAGI, per germline. CDR3 length equals 14 residues. The V end was cut by 3 bases, the J end by 4 bases, with 10 bases between. The CDR3: CASSYNRGYNEQFF. CDR3 in DNA: TGTGCCAGCAGTTATAATCGGGGGTACAATGAGCAGTTCTTC.

This chain links TRBV7-9 with TRBJ1-4; TRBD1 aligns across 8 bases. The CDR3 length is 14 residues. Germline values: CDR1 SEHNR, CDR2 FQNEAQ (reference sequence). V lost 5 bases, J lost 8 bases, and 7 bases stayed unmatched. As DNA, the CDR3 is TGTGCCAGCAGCCCGGCAGGGGGCCGGGAAAAACTGTTTTTT. Encoded protein: CASSPAGGREKLFF.

This sequence joins TRBV7-9 and TRBJ2-1; the D gene is possibly TRBD2 (5 bases). V dropped 4 bases and J dropped 4 bases, with 5 bases sitting between them. CDR1 and CDR2 (germline): SEHNR, FQNEAQ (reference sequence). There are 12 residues in the CDR3. CDR3 loop: CASSSGYNEQFF. The CDR3 DNA sequence: TGTGCCAGCAGCTCGGGGTACAATGAGCAGTTCTTC. The full variable domain, completed using reference TRBV7-9 and TRBJ2-1, is DTGVSQNPRHKITKRGQNVTFRCDPISEHNRLYWYRQTLGQGPEFLTYFQNEAQLEKSRLLSDRFSAERPKGSFSTLEIQRTEQGDSAMYLCASSSGYNEQFFGPGTRLTVL.